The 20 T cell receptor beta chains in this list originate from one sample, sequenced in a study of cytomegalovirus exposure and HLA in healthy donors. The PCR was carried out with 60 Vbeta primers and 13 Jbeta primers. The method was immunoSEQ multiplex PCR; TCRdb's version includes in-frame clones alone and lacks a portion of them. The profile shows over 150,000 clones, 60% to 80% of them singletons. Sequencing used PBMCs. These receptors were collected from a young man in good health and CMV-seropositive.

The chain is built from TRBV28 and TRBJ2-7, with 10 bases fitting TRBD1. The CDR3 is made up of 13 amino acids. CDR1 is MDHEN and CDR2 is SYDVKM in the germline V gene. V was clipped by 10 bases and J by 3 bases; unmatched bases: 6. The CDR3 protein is CATEDRGDYEQYF. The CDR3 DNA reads TGTGCCACCGAGGACAGGGGGGACTACGAGCAGTACTTC.

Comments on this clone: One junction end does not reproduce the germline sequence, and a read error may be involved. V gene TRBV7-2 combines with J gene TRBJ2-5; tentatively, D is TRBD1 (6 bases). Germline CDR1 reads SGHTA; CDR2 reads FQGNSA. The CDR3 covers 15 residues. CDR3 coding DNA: TGTGCCAGCAGCTCGACCGGACAGTTGAAGGAGATCCAGTACTTC. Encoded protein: CASSSTGQLKEIQYF.

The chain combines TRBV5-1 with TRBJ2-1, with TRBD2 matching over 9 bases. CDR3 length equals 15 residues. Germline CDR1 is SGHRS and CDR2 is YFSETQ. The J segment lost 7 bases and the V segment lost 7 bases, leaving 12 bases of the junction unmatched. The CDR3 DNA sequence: TGCGCCAGCGAGTTGGGGGCGGGGGGGCCGAATGAGCAGTTCTTC. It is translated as CASELGAGGPNEQFF.

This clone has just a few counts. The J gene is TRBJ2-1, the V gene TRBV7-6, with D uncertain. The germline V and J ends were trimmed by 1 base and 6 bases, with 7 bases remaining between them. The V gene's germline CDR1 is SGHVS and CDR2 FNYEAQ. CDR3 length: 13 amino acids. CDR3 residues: CASSLVIGNEQFF. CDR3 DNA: TGTGCCAGCAGCTTAGTTATCGGCAATGAGCAGTTCTTC.

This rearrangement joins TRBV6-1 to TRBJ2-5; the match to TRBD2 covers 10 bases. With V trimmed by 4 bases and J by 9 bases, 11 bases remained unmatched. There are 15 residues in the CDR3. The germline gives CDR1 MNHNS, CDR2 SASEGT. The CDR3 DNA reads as TGTGCCAGCAGTGCCATAGCGGGGGGCCCCGGGGCCCAGTACTTC. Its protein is CASSAIAGGPGAQYF.

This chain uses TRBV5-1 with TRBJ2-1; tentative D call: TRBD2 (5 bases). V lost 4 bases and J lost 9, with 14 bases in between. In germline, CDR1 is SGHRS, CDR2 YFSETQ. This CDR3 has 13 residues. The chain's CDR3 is CASSLTPGSEQFF. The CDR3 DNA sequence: TGCGCCAGCAGCCTGACCCCTGGGAGTGAGCAGTTCTTC. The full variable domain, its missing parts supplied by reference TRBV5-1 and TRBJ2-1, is KAGVTQTPRYLIKTRGQQVTLSCSPISGHRSVSWYQQTPGQGLQFLFEYFSETQRNKGNFPGRFSGRQFSNSRSEMNVSTLELGDSALYLCASSLTPGSEQFFGPGTRLTVL.

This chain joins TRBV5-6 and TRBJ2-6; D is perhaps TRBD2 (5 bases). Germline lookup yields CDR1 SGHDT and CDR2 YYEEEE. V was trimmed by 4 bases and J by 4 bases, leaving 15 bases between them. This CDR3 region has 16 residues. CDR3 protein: CASSPVRGYGANVLTF. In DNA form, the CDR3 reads TGTGCCAGCAGCCCGGTCCGAGGGTACGGGGCCAACGTCCTGACTTTC.

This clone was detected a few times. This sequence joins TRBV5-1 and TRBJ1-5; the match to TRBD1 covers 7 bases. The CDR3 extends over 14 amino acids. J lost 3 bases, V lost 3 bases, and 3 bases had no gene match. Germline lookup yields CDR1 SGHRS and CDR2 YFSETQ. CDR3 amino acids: CASSSGTDNQPQHF. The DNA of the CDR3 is TGCGCCAGCAGCTCCGGGACAGACAATCAGCCCCAGCATTTT.

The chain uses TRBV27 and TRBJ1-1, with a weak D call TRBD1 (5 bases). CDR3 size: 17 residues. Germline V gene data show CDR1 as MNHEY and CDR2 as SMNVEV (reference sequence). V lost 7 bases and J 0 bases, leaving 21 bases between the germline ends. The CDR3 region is CASNRGRVTSVNTEAFF. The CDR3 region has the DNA TGTGCCAGCAACCGTGGCAGGGTCACCAGTGTGAACACTGAAGCTTTCTTT.

CDR3 amino acids: CASSLSPRNTGELFF. The CDR3 DNA is TGTGCCAGCAGCTTATCCCCCAGGAACACCGGGGAGCTGTTTTTT. V is TRBV11-3 and J is TRBJ2-2; D unresolved. Germline V gene lookup returns CDR1 SGHNT and CDR2 YENEEA. The CDR3 runs 15 residues. Trimming removed 2 bases from V and 1 base from J, with 8 bases in between. Together with reference TRBV11-3 and TRBJ2-2, the CDR3 gives the full variable domain: EAGVVQSPRYKIIEKKQPVAFWCNPISGHNTLYWYLQNLGQGPELLIRYENEEAVDDSQLPKDRFSAERLKGVDSTLKIQPAELGDSAVYLCASSLSPRNTGELFFGEGSRLTVL.

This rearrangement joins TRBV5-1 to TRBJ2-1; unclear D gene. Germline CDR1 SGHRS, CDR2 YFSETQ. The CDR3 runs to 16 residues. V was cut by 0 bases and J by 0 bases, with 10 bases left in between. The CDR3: CASSLGSLSSYNEQFF. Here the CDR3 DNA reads TGCGCCAGCAGCTTGGGATCGCTAAGCTCCTACAATGAGCAGTTCTTC.

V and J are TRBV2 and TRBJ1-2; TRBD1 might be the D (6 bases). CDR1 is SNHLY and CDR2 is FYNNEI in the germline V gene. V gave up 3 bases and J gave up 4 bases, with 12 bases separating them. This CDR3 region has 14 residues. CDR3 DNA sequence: TGTGCCAGCAGTGAGAGTAGGGGGGGCTATGGCTACACCTTC. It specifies CASSESRGGYGYTF.

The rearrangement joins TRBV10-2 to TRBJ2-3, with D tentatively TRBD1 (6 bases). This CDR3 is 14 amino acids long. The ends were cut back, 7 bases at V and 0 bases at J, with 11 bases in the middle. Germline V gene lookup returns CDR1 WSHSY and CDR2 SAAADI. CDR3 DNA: TGCGCCAGCATCGGGACACTTAGCACAGATACGCAGTATTTT. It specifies CASIGTLSTDTQYF.

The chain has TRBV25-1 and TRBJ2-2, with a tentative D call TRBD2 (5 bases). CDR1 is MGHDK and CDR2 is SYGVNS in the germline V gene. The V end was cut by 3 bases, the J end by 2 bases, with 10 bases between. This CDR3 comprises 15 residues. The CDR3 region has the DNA TGTGCCAGCAGTGACGCAGCGGTAAACACCGGGGAGCTGTTTTTT. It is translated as CASSDAAVNTGELFF. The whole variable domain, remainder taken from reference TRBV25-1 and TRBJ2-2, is EADIYQTPRYLVIGTGKKITLECSQTMGHDKMYWYQQDPGMELHLIHYSYGVNSTEKGDLSSESTVSRIRTEHFPLTLESARPSHTSQYLCASSDAAVNTGELFFGEGSRLTVL.

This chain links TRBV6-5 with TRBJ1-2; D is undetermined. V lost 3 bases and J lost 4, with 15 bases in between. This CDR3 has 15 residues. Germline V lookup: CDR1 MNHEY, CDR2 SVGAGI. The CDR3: CASSYDATGSYGYTF. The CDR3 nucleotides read TGTGCCAGCAGTTATGACGCCACCGGGAGCTATGGCTACACCTTC.

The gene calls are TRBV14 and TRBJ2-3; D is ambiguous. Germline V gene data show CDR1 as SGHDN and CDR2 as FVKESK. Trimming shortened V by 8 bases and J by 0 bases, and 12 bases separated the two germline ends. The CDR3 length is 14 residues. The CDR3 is CASGGLASTDTQYF. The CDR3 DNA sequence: TGTGCCAGCGGTGGCTTAGCAAGCACAGATACGCAGTATTTT.

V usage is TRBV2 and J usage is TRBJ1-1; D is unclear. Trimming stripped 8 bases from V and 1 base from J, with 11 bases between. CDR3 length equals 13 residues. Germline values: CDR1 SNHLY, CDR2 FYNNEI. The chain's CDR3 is CASDYLGNTEAFF. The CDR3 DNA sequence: TGTGCCAGCGACTACCTTGGGAACACTGAAGCTTTCTTT.

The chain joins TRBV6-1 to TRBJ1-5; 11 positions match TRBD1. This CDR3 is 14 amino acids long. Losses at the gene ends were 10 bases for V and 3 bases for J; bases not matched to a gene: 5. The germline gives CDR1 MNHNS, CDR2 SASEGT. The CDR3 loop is CATRDRGYNQPQHF. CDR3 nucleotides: TGTGCCACCCGGGACAGGGGGTACAATCAGCCCCAGCATTTT.

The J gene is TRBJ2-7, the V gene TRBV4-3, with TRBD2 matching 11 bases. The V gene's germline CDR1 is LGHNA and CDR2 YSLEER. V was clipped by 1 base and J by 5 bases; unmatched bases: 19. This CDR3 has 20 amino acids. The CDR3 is CASSQALAGGTEPGWDEQYF. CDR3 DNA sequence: TGCGCCAGCAGCCAAGCGCTAGCGGGGGGCACTGAACCTGGGTGGGACGAGCAGTACTTC.

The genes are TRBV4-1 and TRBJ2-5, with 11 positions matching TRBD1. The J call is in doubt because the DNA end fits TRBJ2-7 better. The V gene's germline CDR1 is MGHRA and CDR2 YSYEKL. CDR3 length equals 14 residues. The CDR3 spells CASRTGTGGYEQYF. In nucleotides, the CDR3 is TGCGCCAGCAGAACCGGGACAGGGGGCTACGAGCAGTACTTC.